The clone carrying this T cell receptor (beta chain) was recorded only once. The antigen is unknown. This specimen belongs to a study of shared clonotypes between healthy human individuals. Study results and caveats: Among the subsets, naive ones generally showed larger estimated richness than memory ones.

The donors, all of them Caucasian adults, lived in Nashville, Tennessee. The length of the CDR3 is 13 residues. V was shortened by 11 bases and J by 2 bases, with 15 bases between the two germline ends. The germline V gene encodes CDR1 SNHLY and CDR2 FYNNEI. At a deep level, the assay was run. Under the authors' procedure: Sequence data from immunoSEQ were junction-only and lacked quality scores; consequently, filtering differed. TCRdb's copy holds only in-frame clones and misses some; the assay was immunoSEQ multiplex PCR. The DNA was the basis for D and trimming; V, J and clone size are from that table. The sample yields approximately 250,000 clones, 65% to 70% seen once.

The chain links TRBV2 to TRBJ1-1; D perhaps matches TRBD1 (5 bases). Sequenced sample: memory CD4+ T cells sorted from blood. Subset defined: CD45RA-negative fraction. The clonotype originates from a man under 40 in good health. In DNA, the CDR3 is TGTGCCTGCCTCTCGGGGGAAAACACTGAAGCTTTCTTT. Protein sequence: CACLSGENTEAFF.